The 11 T cell receptor beta chains given below trace back to one sample, sequenced in a study of T cell repertoires in cytomegalovirus infection (dated by TCRdb to between 2018 and 2021). Sequencing used an Illumina HiSeq 1500. The public reads were reanalyzed by TCRdb: fastp trimming at Q25, MiXCR alignment, in-frame beta chains only. Rows are unified per CDR3 protein, each entry keeping the most common DNA and genes. This sample is represented by just under 550,000 distinct CDR3 sequences; about 30% of them were singletons. Under 15% of the sample rests with the top ten. Sequencing was done on a sample of PBMCs. The source is a human donor in good health (CMV status not recorded). Some clones in this sample may be carry-over from other donors' samples.

This clonotype turned up a few times. The chain has TRBV2 and TRBJ2-1, with D unclear. CDR1 SNHLY and CDR2 FYNNEI come from the germline V gene. The V end was cut by 6 bases, the J end by 9 bases, with 9 bases between. This CDR3 has 11 residues. CDR3 sequence: CASRGRSEQFF. For the CDR3, the DNA is TGTGCCAGCAGAGGACGGTCTGAGCAGTTCTTC.

The CDR3 nucleotides read TGTGCCAGCAGCTTCGGAGTCTATTCCTACGAGCAGTACGTC. It translates to CASSFGVYSYEQYV. The chain carries TRBV5-6 and TRBJ2-7; D gene unclear. The CDR3 runs to 14 residues. Germline lookup yields CDR1 SGHDT and CDR2 YYEEEE. The V end was cut by 2 bases, the J end by 1 base, with 10 bases between.

The chain is built from TRBV10-3 and TRBJ1-3; TRBD1 aligns across 9 bases. The V segment lost 8 bases and the J segment 4 bases; nucleotides outside the gene matches: 3. The CDR3 totals 13 residues. Germline V gene lookup returns CDR1 ENHRY and CDR2 SYGVKD. As DNA, the CDR3 is TGTGCCATCGGACAGGGGAGGGGAAACACCATATATTTT. This gives the protein CAIGQGRGNTIYF.

This clonotype has a count of ten or more. For the CDR3, the DNA is TGTGCCAGCAGCTTAGCCAGGGCAGATACGCAGTATTTT. Translation: CASSLARADTQYF. This chain joins TRBV7-2 and TRBJ2-3; D may be TRBD1 (5 bases). There are 13 residues in the CDR3. The V gene's germline CDR1 is SGHTA and CDR2 FQGNSA. Between the trimmed V and J ends, which lost 0 bases and 4 bases, there was a span of 5 bases.

This clonotype was seen only once. The CDR3 loop is CASSQAYRGYEQYF. CDR3 nucleotide sequence: TGCGCCAGCAGCCAAGCGTACAGGGGCTACGAGCAGTACTTC. This rearrangement joins TRBV4-1 to TRBJ2-7; TRBD1 matches at 7 bases. CDR3 length: 14 residues. The ends lost 1 base at V and 3 bases at J; junction bases unmatched: 3. Germline V gene data show CDR1 as MGHRA and CDR2 as YSYEKL.

The table lists this clonotype with a few counts. At one end the junction does not follow the germline gene, possibly because of a read error. The gene calls are TRBV19 and TRBJ1-3; D is undetermined. This CDR3 is 10 amino acids long. Germline V CDR1 and CDR2: LNHDA, SQIVND (reference sequence). Here the CDR3 reads CASSGDTIYF. The CDR3 DNA follows: TGTGCCAGTAGTGGAGACACCATATATTTT.

The V call is TRBV4-3, the J call TRBJ2-1, with 7 bases fitting TRBD2. The CDR3 has 16 amino acids. Germline loops: CDR1 LGHNA, CDR2 YSLEER. V lost 0 bases, J lost 9 bases, and 11 bases stayed unmatched. The CDR3 loop reads CASSQDRVAGIVEQFF. The CDR3 region has the DNA TGCGCCAGCAGCCAAGATCGGGTAGCGGGTATAGTTGAGCAGTTCTTC.

The chain employs TRBV20-1 and TRBJ2-1; the D is unclear. The CDR3 runs to 16 residues. CDR1 DFQATT and CDR2 SNEGSKA come from the germline V gene (reference sequence). The V gene lost 1 base and the J gene lost 3 bases, with 16 bases spanning the gap. The CDR3 DNA sequence: TGCAGTGCTAGAGGTCCGGCCTTGTCTGTCTACAATGAGCAGTTCTTC. Translated: CSARGPALSVYNEQFF.

The chain recombines TRBV15 with TRBJ1-3, with TRBD1 as a possible D gene (6 bases). The CDR3 contains 15 residues. From germline, CDR1 is LNHNV and CDR2 YYDKDF (reference sequence). Trimming took 1 base from V and 2 from J, leaving 9 bases between them. The CDR3 bases are TGTGCCACCAGCAGAGGGGACAAGACTGGAAACACCATATATTTT. Protein product: CATSRGDKTGNTIYF.

This clonotype was seen repeatedly, ten times or more. This sequence joins TRBV11-1 and TRBJ2-3; tentatively, D is TRBD1 or TRBD2 (5 bases each). Deletions cut 1 base from V and 5 bases from J, with 19 bases between. The CDR3 contains 17 residues. Per the germline V gene, CDR1 is SGHAT and CDR2 is FQDESV (reference sequence). CDR3 amino acids: CASSLVISTGRGDTQYF. In DNA form, the CDR3 reads TGTGCCAGCAGCTTAGTCATCTCAACGGGACGGGGAGATACGCAGTATTTT.

The chain couples TRBV7-9 to TRBJ2-5; 7 bases fit TRBD1. The germline V gene encodes CDR1 SEHNR and CDR2 FQNEAQ (reference sequence). The CDR3 has 16 amino acids. The trim removed 4 bases at V and 4 bases at J, leaving 12 bases unmatched. This CDR3 is CASSSNSGQTRETQYF. CDR3 DNA sequence: TGTGCCAGCAGCTCCAACTCGGGACAGACGCGAGAGACCCAGTACTTC.